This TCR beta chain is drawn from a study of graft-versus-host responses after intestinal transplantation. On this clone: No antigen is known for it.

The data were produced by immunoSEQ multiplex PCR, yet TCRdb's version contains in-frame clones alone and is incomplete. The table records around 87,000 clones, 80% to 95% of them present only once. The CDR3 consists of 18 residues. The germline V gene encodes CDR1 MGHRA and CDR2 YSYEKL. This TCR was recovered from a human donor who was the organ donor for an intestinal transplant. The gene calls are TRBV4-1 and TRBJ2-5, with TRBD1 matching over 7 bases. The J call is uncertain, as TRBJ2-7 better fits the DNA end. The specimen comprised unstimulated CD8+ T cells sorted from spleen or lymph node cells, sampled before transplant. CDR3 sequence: CASSQDPHGQAASYEQYF. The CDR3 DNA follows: TGCGCCAGCAGCCAAGATCCCCACGGACAGGCAGCCTCCTACGAGCAGTACTTC.